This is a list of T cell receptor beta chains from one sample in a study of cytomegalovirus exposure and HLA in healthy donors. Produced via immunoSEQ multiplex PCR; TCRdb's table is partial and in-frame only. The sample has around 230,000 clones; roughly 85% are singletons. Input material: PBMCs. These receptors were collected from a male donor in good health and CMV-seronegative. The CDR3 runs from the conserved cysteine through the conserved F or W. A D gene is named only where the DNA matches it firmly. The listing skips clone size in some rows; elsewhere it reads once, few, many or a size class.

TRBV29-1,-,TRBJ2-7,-,CSWAGTGSYEQYF,TGCAGCTGGGCGGGAACGGGCTCCTACGAGCAGTACTTC
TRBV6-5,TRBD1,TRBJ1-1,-,CASRPQGLNTEAFF,TGTGCCAGCAGACCACAGGGGCTGAACACTGAAGCTTTCTTT
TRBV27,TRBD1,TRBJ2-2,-,CASRGQLSGELFF,TGTGCCAGCAGGGGACAGCTCTCGGGGGAGCTGTTTTTT
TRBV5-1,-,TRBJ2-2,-,CASTGVDTGELFF,TGCGCCAGCACAGGTGTAGACACCGGGGAGCTGTTTTTT
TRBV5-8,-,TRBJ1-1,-,CASSLLFLRGSTEAFF,TGTGCCAGCAGCTTGTTATTTCTCAGGGGATCTACTGAAGCTTTCTTT
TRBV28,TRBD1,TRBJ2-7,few,CASSSPGQIQSSYEQYF,TGTGCCAGCAGCTCCCCGGGACAGATTCAGAGCTCCTACGAGCAGTACTTC
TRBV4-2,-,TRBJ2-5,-,CASRMTGEETQYF,TGTGCCAGCAGGATGACAGGAGAAGAGACCCAGTACTTC
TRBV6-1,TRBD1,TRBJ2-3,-,CASSSRDRGRDTQYF,TGTGCCAGCAGTTCCCGGGACAGGGGTAGGGATACGCAGTATTTT
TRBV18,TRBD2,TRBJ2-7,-,CASSPLRAGDLYEQYF,TGTGCCAGCTCACCGTTACGGGCGGGAGACCTCTACGAGCAGTACTTC
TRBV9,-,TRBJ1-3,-,CASSVLGTEGNTIYF,TGTGCCAGCAGCGTCCTCGGTACTGAGGGAAACACCATATATTTT
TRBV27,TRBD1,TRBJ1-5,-,CASSLEGRQGLVQPQHF,TGTGCCAGCAGTTTAGAGGGGCGACAGGGCCTCGTCCAGCCCCAGCATTTT
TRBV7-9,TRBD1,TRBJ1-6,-,CASSSTGARSPLHF,TGTGCCAGCAGCTCTACAGGGGCACGTTCACCCCTCCACTTT
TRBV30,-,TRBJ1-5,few,CAWSVKGGNNQPQHF,TGTGCCTGGAGTGTGAAAGGGGGTAACAATCAGCCCCAGCATTTT
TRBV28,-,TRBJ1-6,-,CATRGALALHF,TGTGCCACCCGTGGAGCGCTGGCCCTCCACTTT
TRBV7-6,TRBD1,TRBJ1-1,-,CASSLGQGLNTEAFF,TGTGCCAGCAGCTTAGGACAGGGGCTGAACACTGAAGCTTTCTTT
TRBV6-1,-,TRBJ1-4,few,CASSEQQAGGEKLFF,TGTGCCAGCAGTGAACAGCAGGCCGGTGGTGAAAAACTGTTTTTT
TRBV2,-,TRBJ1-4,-,CANGLEKLFF,TGTGCCAACGGACTCGAAAAACTGTTTTTT
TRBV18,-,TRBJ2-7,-,CASSRGAAPPYEQYF,TGTGCCAGCTCCCGGGGGGCGGCACCTCCCTACGAGCAGTACTTC
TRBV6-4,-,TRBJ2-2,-,CASSDGRDTGELFF,TGTGCCAGCAGTGATGGCAGGGACACCGGGGAGCTGTTTTTT
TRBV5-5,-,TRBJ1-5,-,CASSLKGQQCSNQPQHF,TGTGCCAGCAGCTTGAAGGGGCAGCAGTGTAGCAATCAGCCCCAGCATTTT
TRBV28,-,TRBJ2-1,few,CASSTLGGGAEQFF,TGTGCCAGCAGTACCTTGGGGGGGGGCGCTGAGCAGTTCTTC
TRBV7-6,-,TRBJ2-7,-,CASSGGSSYEQYF,TGTGCCAGCAGCGGTGGGAGCTCCTACGAGCAGTACTTC
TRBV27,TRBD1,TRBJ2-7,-,CASSSIPPGTGRYEQYF,TGTGCCAGCAGTTCGATACCCCCCGGGACAGGGCGGTACGAGCAGTACTTC
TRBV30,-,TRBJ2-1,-,CARAASLEQFF,TGTGCCCGCGCCGCTAGTCTTGAGCAGTTCTTC
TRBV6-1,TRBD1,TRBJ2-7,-,CASSEWDSFSYEQYF,TGTGCCAGCAGTGAATGGGACAGTTTCTCCTACGAGCAGTACTTC
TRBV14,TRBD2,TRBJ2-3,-,CASSQETSGRWTDTQYF,TGTGCCAGCAGCCAAGAGACTAGCGGGAGGTGGACAGATACGCAGTATTTT
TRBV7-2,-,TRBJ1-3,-,CASSLVGQPSSGNTIYF,TGTGCCAGCAGCTTAGTGGGGCAACCCTCCTCTGGAAACACCATATATTTT
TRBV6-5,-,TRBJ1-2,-,CASSYSEGQGGYTF,TGTGCCAGCAGTTACTCGGAGGGGCAGGGTGGCTACACCTTC
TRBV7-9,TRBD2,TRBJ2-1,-,CSSSLGASGGPSSYNEQFF,TGTTCCAGCAGCTTAGGGGCTAGCGGGGGCCCTAGCTCCTACAATGAGCAGTTCTTC
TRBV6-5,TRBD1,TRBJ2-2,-,CASRLLAGGTGELFF,TGTGCCAGCAGGCTGCTGGCAGGGGGTACCGGGGAGCTGTTTTTT
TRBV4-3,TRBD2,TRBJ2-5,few,CASSQDGAGGVETQYF,TGCGCCAGCAGCCAAGATGGTGCGGGAGGGGTCGAGACCCAGTACTTC
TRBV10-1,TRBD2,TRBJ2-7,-,CASSENRTSCEQYF,TGCGCCAGCAGTGAGAACCGGACTAGTTGCGAGCAGTACTTC
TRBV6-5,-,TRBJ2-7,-,CASSQRGYEQYF,TGTGCCAGCAGCCAAAGGGGCTACGAGCAGTACTTC
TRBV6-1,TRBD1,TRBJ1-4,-,CASSEAGTGGMDEKLFF,TGTGCCAGCAGTGAAGCCGGGACAGGGGGCATGGATGAAAAACTGTTTTTT